Listed below are T cell receptor beta chains from one sample, sequenced in a study of cytomegalovirus exposure and HLA in healthy donors. Some clones are missing from TCRdb's copy, which holds only in-frame ones; the method was immunoSEQ multiplex PCR. This table holds approximately 160,000 clones, about three quarters found once. The sample consisted of PBMCs. These receptors were collected from a female donor in good health and CMV-seronegative. CDR3s include the opening cysteine and the closing phenylalanine or tryptophan.

j_gene	v_gene	len	CDR3aa
TRBJ2-1	TRBV7-9	10	CASSFPLQFF
TRBJ1-2	TRBV29-1	13	CSVDYGQVYGYTF
TRBJ2-6	TRBV7-9	15	CASSRDSSGANVLTF
TRBJ1-6	TRBV10-3	17	CAISEGTETSYNSPLHF
TRBJ2-7	TRBV6-5	15	CASSYERGISYEQYF
TRBJ1-3	TRBV28	17	CASSSIMYRESGNTIYF
TRBJ1-1	TRBV18	14	CASSPGQGGTEAFF
TRBJ2-7	TRBV5-5	16	CASSLLPGQDLYEQYF
TRBJ2-3	TRBV11-3	12	CASSISTDTQYF
TRBJ2-4	TRBV4-3	17	CASSQVWGGLAKNIQYF
TRBJ1-3	TRBV7-6	16	CASSLAVGETGNTIYF
TRBJ2-3	TRBV5-4	16	CASSLVFQKGTDTQYF
TRBJ1-5	TRBV5-4	14	CASSLDRGSQPQHF
TRBJ2-5	TRBV18	13	CASCRYSQETQYF
TRBJ2-5	TRBV18	14	CASSPGQVGETQYF
NA	TRBV25-1	12	CASRQGAYEQYF
TRBJ2-5	TRBV7-2	16	CASSLGLWLAEETQYF
TRBJ2-7	TRBV6-6	13	CANSRTLSYEQYF
TRBJ1-4	TRBV6-6	12	CASRGRGEKLFF
TRBJ1-2	TRBV7-9	15	CASSLATGANYGYTF
TRBJ2-7	TRBV10-3	12	CAISIQGYEQYF
TRBJ1-4	TRBV5-4	14	CASSSTGPGEKLFF
TRBJ2-3	TRBV10-3	13	CAISPGITDTQYF
TRBJ2-2	TRBV5-1	17	CASSLGAGGRNTGELFF
TRBJ2-1	TRBV5-6	16	CASSAMGASGSYEQFF
TRBJ1-3	TRBV6-5	13	CARYREKRNTIYF
TRBJ1-3	TRBV6-5	14	CASRRQIGGNTIYF
TRBJ1-5	TRBV30	15	CAWSVRDRNNQPQHF